This T cell receptor (beta chain) was sequenced for a study of blood T cell repertoires in COVID-19. Libraries were prepared by immunoSEQ multiplex PCR; TCRdb keeps only in-frame clonotypes and omits some of them. Altogether about 240,000 clones are present, roughly 90% being singletons, with the ten largest covering 2% to 3%. With 6 bases removed from V and 0 bases from J, the gap between germline ends came to 11 bases. This CDR3 region has 14 residues. Per germline, CDR1 MNHEY and CDR2 SMNVEV (reference sequence). Sequenced sample: PBMCs or T cells enriched from blood (not recorded which). The rearrangement uses TRBV27 and TRBJ2-5, with D perhaps matching TRBD1 (5 bases). This receptor was taken from a woman in her twenties or thirties with acute COVID-19. In nucleotides, the CDR3 is TGTGCCAGCAGCCGTGACAGCTACCAAGAGACCCAGTACTTC. Translated, it gives CASSRDSYQETQYF.